The 26 T cell receptor beta chains presented below share a single source sample, sequenced in a study of cytomegalovirus exposure and HLA in healthy donors. PCR employed 60 Vbeta and 13 Jbeta primers. Assay: immunoSEQ multiplex PCR; the TCRdb copy retains only in-frame clones and omits some. Seen here are 150,000 to 200,000 clones, over 60% observed once, and the top ten hold around 1.6%. Sequenced: PBMCs. Every receptor here comes from a woman aged 25 to 39 in good health and CMV-seronegative.

CDR3: CASSLLTSGMKEQFF. CDR3 DNA sequence: TGTGCCAGCAGTTTATTGACTAGCGGGATGAAGGAGCAGTTCTTC. V is TRBV28 and J is TRBJ2-1; 11 bases align to TRBD2. This CDR3 contains 15 residues. V trimming: 1 base; J trimming: 10 bases; junction bases outside the gene matches: 6. CDR1 is MDHEN, CDR2 SYDVKM, per germline.

This rearrangement joins TRBV15 to TRBJ1-2, with 9 bases identical to TRBD1. CDR3 length: 14 amino acids. V lost 2 bases, J lost 8 bases, and 6 bases stayed unmatched. Germline CDR1 and CDR2: LNHNV and YYDKDF (reference sequence). The DNA for the CDR3 is TGTGCCACCAGCAGAATACAGGGGGCGTCAGGCTACACCTTC. It is translated as CATSRIQGASGYTF.

The V and J genes are TRBV7-2 and TRBJ2-2, with 12 bases aligning to TRBD2. This CDR3 contains 16 residues. Germline values: CDR1 SGHTA, CDR2 FQGNSA. Trimming at V came to 4 bases and at J to 6 bases, leaving 6 bases not matched to a gene. CDR3 in amino acids: CASSSRLAGVSGELFF. The CDR3 nucleotides are TGTGCCAGCAGCTCTAGACTAGCGGGAGTCTCCGGGGAGCTGTTTTTT.

Comment on this clone: One end of the junction is discordant with germline, which a read error may explain. The V and J genes are TRBV11-2 and TRBJ2-2, with a weak D call TRBD1 (6 bases). CDR1 SGHAT and CDR2 FQNNGV come from the germline V gene. The CDR3 has 14 amino acids. The chain's CDR3 is CASSRRGNTGKLFF. As DNA, the CDR3 is TGTGCCAGCAGCCGTAGGGGGAACACCGGGAAGCTGTTTTTT.

The sample holds a few counts of this clone. This chain connects TRBV19 to TRBJ2-1; tentatively, D is TRBD2 (6 bases). V lost 5 bases and J lost 7, with 21 bases in between. Germline V lookup: CDR1 LNHDA, CDR2 SQIVND (reference sequence). CDR3 size: 16 residues. CDR3 in DNA: TGTGCCAGTAGTTCGGACCGAGGAGGGAGACAGAATGAGCAGTTCTTC. Translating gives CASSSDRGGRQNEQFF.

The chain uses TRBV6-5 and TRBJ2-5; tentative D call: TRBD1 (5 bases). The CDR3 is made up of 14 amino acids. Germline V gene lookup returns CDR1 MNHEY and CDR2 SVGAGI. V was cut by 8 bases and J by 5 bases, with 18 bases left in between. The CDR3 bases are TGTGCCAGCGGGCCGGGTCAGGGTCTGGAGACCCAGTACTTC. Translation gives CASGPGQGLETQYF.

This clone has only a few counts. The rearrangement uses TRBV29-1 and TRBJ1-1, with D unresolved. Trimming left V 3 bases short and J 1 base short, with 9 bases between. In germline, CDR1 is SQVTM, CDR2 ANQGSEA. The CDR3 totals 13 residues. The CDR3 protein is CSVDHDTNTEAFF. CDR3 DNA sequence: TGCAGCGTTGACCATGACACGAACACTGAAGCTTTCTTT.

The chain employs TRBV23-1 and TRBJ2-7; the match to TRBD2 covers 9 bases. TRBV23-1 is marked as an open reading frame, function uncertain. This CDR3 is built from 13 residues. J gave up 6 bases and V 11 bases, and 11 bases lay outside the gene matches. This CDR3 is CAGPVAGVSEQYF. DNA for the CDR3: TGCGCCGGGCCCGTAGCGGGAGTCAGCGAGCAGTACTTC.

The J gene is TRBJ1-2, the V gene TRBV15; 7 bases match TRBD1. Germline lookup yields CDR1 LNHNV and CDR2 YYDKDF (reference sequence). The CDR3 is made up of 14 amino acids. The V segment lost 5 bases and the J segment 2 bases; nucleotides outside the gene matches: 5. The CDR3 coding sequence is TGTGCCACCAGCGGGGACAGATCGAACTATGGCTACACCTTC. Protein: CATSGDRSNYGYTF.

The chain links TRBV28 to TRBJ2-1; 16 bases are shared with TRBD2. This CDR3 spans 20 amino acids. With V trimmed by 1 base and J by 5 bases, 11 bases remained unmatched. Germline assignment: CDR1 MDHEN and CDR2 SYDVKM. The CDR3 coding sequence is TGTGCCAGCAGTTTATCAGGGACAGTGGGACTAGCGGGAGGGGACAATGAGCAGTTCTTC. It codes for CASSLSGTVGLAGGDNEQFF.

This clone has only one observation. CDR3 nucleotide sequence: TGTGCCAGCAGTTACGGAGCGGGGGGGCCGAAAGAGACCCAGTACTTC. Amino acids: CASSYGAGGPKETQYF. The chain uses TRBV6-6 and TRBJ2-5, with TRBD2 identical over 10 bases. The CDR3 loop spans 16 amino acids. J was trimmed by 3 bases and V by 2 bases; bases with no gene match: 6. Germline loops: CDR1 MNHNY, CDR2 SVGAGI (reference sequence).

This clone turned up a few times. The gene calls are TRBV25-1 and TRBJ2-2; D gene ambiguous. Trimming cost V 5 bases and J 0 bases, with 13 bases left between them. Germline CDR1 MGHDK, CDR2 SYGVNS. This CDR3 region has 16 residues. The CDR3 protein is CASSPRRLTNTGELFF. In nucleotides, the CDR3 is TGTGCCAGCAGTCCCAGAAGATTAACGAACACCGGGGAGCTGTTTTTT.

The chain carries TRBV28 and TRBJ2-1; 8 positions agree with TRBD2. Germline CDR1 MDHEN, CDR2 SYDVKM. V was pared by 4 bases and J by 0 bases, with 5 bases of the junction left unmatched. The CDR3 contains 16 residues. The CDR3 bases are TGTGCCAGCAGTTCCTTAGCGGGGAGCTCCTACAATGAGCAGTTCTTC. This codes for CASSSLAGSSYNEQFF. The full variable domain, completed using reference TRBV28 and TRBJ2-1, is DVKVTQSSRYLVKRTGEKVFLECVQDMDHENMFWYRQDPGLGLRLIYFSYDVKMKEKGDIPEGYSVSREKKERFSLILESASTNQTSMYLCASSSLAGSSYNEQFFGPGTRLTVL.

This clone is categorized as medium-sized (0.01 to 0.1%). The chain has TRBV5-6 and TRBJ2-7; a possible D gene is TRBD1 (6 bases). V was cut by 0 bases and J by 6 bases, with 19 bases left in between. Germline V gives CDR1 SGHDT, CDR2 YYEEEE. CDR3 size: 16 residues. For the CDR3, the DNA is TGTGCCAGCAGCTTGGACTCGGGGCAGGGGATCGGCGAGCAGTACTTC. This codes for CASSLDSGQGIGEQYF.

CDR3 sequence reads: CAWSRGTGNTIYF. DNA of the CDR3: TGTGCCTGGAGTCGGGGGACGGGAAACACCATATATTTT. The chain carries TRBV30 and TRBJ1-3; weak D call: TRBD1 (5 bases). Deletions cut 2 bases from V and 4 bases from J, with 9 bases between. Germline V gene sequence: CDR1 GTSNPN, CDR2 SVGIG (reference sequence). The CDR3 covers 13 residues.

This rearrangement joins TRBV27 to TRBJ2-1, with TRBD2 identical over 14 bases. CDR1 MNHEY and CDR2 SMNVEV come from the germline V gene (reference sequence). V lost 6 bases to trimming and J lost 4 bases; unmatched junction nucleotides: 5. CDR3 length: 16 amino acids. The CDR3 bases are TGTGCCAGCAGAGGACTAGCGGGGGGTACGTACAATGAGCAGTTCTTC. The encoded protein is CASRGLAGGTYNEQFF.

This clone has a single count. CDR3 loop: CASSLRGVGSNQPQHF. In DNA form, the CDR3 reads TGTGCCAGCAGTTTAAGGGGCGTGGGGAGCAATCAGCCCCAGCATTTT. The V gene is TRBV27, the J gene TRBJ1-5, with D perhaps matching TRBD1 (5 bases). V lost 2 bases and J lost 1, with 12 bases in between. The CDR3 runs to 16 residues. Germline CDR1 is MNHEY and CDR2 is SMNVEV (reference sequence).

The chain carries TRBV11-2 and TRBJ1-4; 7 nucleotides align to TRBD1. With 5 bases clipped from V and 10 bases from J, the junction kept 10 bases outside the gene matches. This CDR3 has 14 residues. Germline V gene data show CDR1 as SGHAT and CDR2 as FQNNGV. CDR3 residues: CASSPGQGVSKLFF. The CDR3 DNA is TGTGCCAGCAGCCCCGGCCAGGGGGTGTCAAAACTGTTTTTT.

This clone occurred once. This rearrangement joins TRBV7-2 to TRBJ1-2, with TRBD1 matching over 8 bases. J gave up 4 bases and V 5 bases, and 6 bases lay outside the gene matches. The germline CDR1 and CDR2 sequences are SGHTA and FQGNSA. The CDR3 consists of 14 residues. CDR3 bases: TGTGCCAGCAGCCCCCGGACAGGGCCCTATGGCTACACCTTC. Residues: CASSPRTGPYGYTF.

The rearrangement links TRBV19 to TRBJ1-6, with 7 bases matching TRBD1. From germline, CDR1 is LNHDA and CDR2 SQIVND (reference sequence). CDR3 size: 14 residues. The V gene end was trimmed by 7 bases and the J gene end by 10 bases; junction bases not matched to a gene: 10. CDR3 nucleotide sequence: TGTGCCAGTAACGACAGGGTGGAGGTATCACCCCTCCACTTT. Its translation is CASNDRVEVSPLHF. Full variable domain (outside the CDR3, taken from reference TRBV19 and TRBJ1-6): DGGITQSPKYLFRKEGQNVTLSCEQNLNHDAMYWYRQDPGQGLRLIYYSQIVNDFQKGDIAEGYSVSREKKESFPLTVTSAQKNPTAFYLCASNDRVEVSPLHFGNGTRLTVT.

This clone was seen just once. The chain carries TRBV13 and TRBJ2-7, with D perhaps TRBD2 (5 bases). CDR1 is PRHDT, CDR2 FYEKMQ, per germline (reference sequence). The CDR3 totals 13 residues. Trimming shortened V by 1 base and J by 3 bases, and 7 bases separated the two germline ends. In DNA, the CDR3 is TGTGCCAGCAGCTTAGAACGGGACTACGAGCAGTACTTC. This encodes CASSLERDYEQYF.

This clone was picked up a small number of times. The J gene is TRBJ2-1, the V gene TRBV5-6; 9 nucleotides align to TRBD2. After removal of 4 bases from V and 4 bases from J, the junction contained 9 bases not matched to a gene. Germline CDR1 reads SGHDT; CDR2 reads YYEEEE. The CDR3 consists of 16 residues. The CDR3 loop is CASSLGVAGDYNEQFF. In DNA form, the CDR3 reads TGTGCCAGCAGCCTAGGGGTAGCGGGAGATTACAATGAGCAGTTCTTC.

This clone showed up just a few times. V is TRBV5-1 and J is TRBJ1-1; D not resolved. Germline loops: CDR1 SGHRS, CDR2 YFSETQ. V was clipped by 0 bases and J by 3 bases, with 9 bases between them. The CDR3 sequence is 14 residues long. The chain's CDR3 is CASSLAGVDTEAFF. In nucleotides, the CDR3 is TGCGCCAGCAGCTTGGCCGGGGTCGACACTGAAGCTTTCTTT.

The genes are TRBV7-9 and TRBJ2-5; TRBD1 matches at 10 bases. Trimming cost V 1 base and J 6 bases; bases outside gene matches: 8. Germline-derived CDR1 and CDR2 are SEHNR and FQNEAQ (reference sequence). The CDR3 has 16 amino acids. CDR3 region: CASSLVTGDRGKTQYF. The CDR3 region has the DNA TGTGCCAGCAGCTTAGTGACCGGGGACAGGGGAAAGACCCAGTACTTC. The complete variable domain, with remaining parts taken from reference TRBV7-9 and TRBJ2-5, reads DTGVSQNPRHKITKRGQNVTFRCDPISEHNRLYWYRQTLGQGPEFLTYFQNEAQLEKSRLLSDRFSAERPKGSFSTLEIQRTEQGDSAMYLCASSLVTGDRGKTQYFGPGTRLLVL.

The chain employs TRBV2 and TRBJ1-2; D is unclear. The germline V gene has CDR1 SNHLY and CDR2 FYNNEI. The CDR3 loop spans 12 amino acids. Trimming took 2 bases from V and 12 from J, leaving 13 bases between them. The CDR3 loop reads CASSEYEASNTF. The CDR3 DNA follows: TGTGCCAGCAGTGAATATGAGGCATCCAACACCTTC.

This sequence joins TRBV29-1 and TRBJ1-5; 12 bases agree with TRBD1. The CDR3 is 13 residues long. Trimming took 7 bases from V and 5 from J; bases not matched to a gene: 3. Germline CDR1 and CDR2: SQVTM and ANQGSEA. The CDR3 reads CSGGQGADQPQHF. CDR3 DNA sequence: TGCAGCGGGGGACAGGGGGCTGATCAGCCCCAGCATTTT.